This entry lists 27 T cell receptor beta chains sequenced from one sample in a study of T cells after yellow fever vaccination. One entry per CDR3 protein results from TCRdb running MiXCR on the 5' RACE reads. This repertoire shows around 11,000 distinct CDR3 sequences, roughly 4.8% found once; its top ten account for roughly 1.6%. The sample was PBMCs, either bulk or a sorted T-cell subset (CD4+, CD8+, memory, or dextramer-sorted; not recorded which), taken approximately 16 days after the first yellow fever vaccination. These receptor sequences come from a man aged 18 to 29 who received the YFV17D yellow fever vaccine.

By frequency in the sample, this clonotype is medium-sized. CDR3 protein: CASSLGADTQYF. CDR3 nucleotide sequence: TGTGCCAGCAGCTTAGGGGCGGATACGCAGTATTTT. This chain uses TRBV11-3 with TRBJ2-3; unclear D gene. Trimming cost V 1 base and J 6 bases, with 5 bases left between them. CDR1 is SGHNT and CDR2 is YENEEA in the germline V gene. This CDR3 region has 12 residues.

This clonotype showed up many times. The chain combines TRBV24-1 with TRBJ1-1, with D uncertain. V was clipped by 1 base and J by 0 bases, with 17 bases between them. Looked up from germline, CDR1 is KGHDR and CDR2 is SFDVKD. The CDR3 has 18 residues. In DNA, the CDR3 is TGTGCCACCAGTGATTTTAAAGCTACCTTACCCATGAACACTGAAGCTTTCTTT. This codes for CATSDFKATLPMNTEAFF.

At least ten counts were recorded for this clonotype. The chain has TRBV7-8 and TRBJ2-7; 8 nucleotides line up with TRBD1. Germline V gene data show CDR1 as SGHVS and CDR2 as FQNEAQ. The CDR3 is 12 residues long. With V trimmed by 5 bases and J by 6 bases, 3 bases remained unmatched. The DNA for the CDR3 is TGTGCCAGCAGCCTACAGGGGGTCGAGCAGTACTTC. It encodes CASSLQGVEQYF.

By share, this clonotype ranks as medium-sized. The chain has TRBV10-3 and TRBJ2-3; D tentatively reads TRBD1 or TRBD2 (5 bases each). Trimming shortened V by 8 bases and J by 1 base, and 7 bases separated the two germline ends. There are 12 residues in the CDR3. Looked up from germline, CDR1 is ENHRY and CDR2 is SYGVKD. CDR3 DNA: TGTGCCATCCGGGACGGCACAGATACGCAGTATTTT. Translating gives CAIRDGTDTQYF.

This clonotype has only one observation. The V gene is TRBV4-2, the J gene TRBJ2-2; no firm D call. This CDR3 region has 14 residues. Looked up from germline, CDR1 is LGHNA and CDR2 is YNFKEQ. The V gene lost 4 bases and the J gene lost 6 bases, with 12 bases spanning the gap. Written as DNA, the CDR3 is TGTGCCAGCAGCCTCGGGCTCCTCTCCGGGGAGCTGTTTTTT. Protein sequence: CASSLGLLSGELFF.

This clonotype was picked up many times. The rearrangement uses TRBV7-2 and TRBJ2-7; D call uncertain. Germline V CDR1 and CDR2: SGHTA, FQGNSA. The CDR3 contains 14 residues. The V gene lost 5 bases and the J gene lost 5 bases, with 16 bases spanning the gap. CDR3 protein: CASSPSPGVDEQYF. The CDR3 DNA is TGTGCCAGCAGCCCCTCCCCGGGTGTCGACGAGCAGTACTTC.

This clonotype is classed as medium-sized. The chain couples TRBV10-3 to TRBJ2-2; D remains unclear. Germline V gives CDR1 ENHRY, CDR2 SYGVKD. The CDR3 totals 15 residues. Trimming shortened V by 4 bases and J by 3 bases, and 12 bases separated the two germline ends. Here the CDR3 reads CAISVQGTDTGELFF. CDR3 sequence (DNA): TGTGCCATCAGTGTCCAAGGCACGGACACCGGGGAGCTGTTTTTT.

This clonotype was detected ten times or more. The chain employs TRBV5-5 and TRBJ1-2; D is ambiguous. V lost 0 bases, J lost 7 bases, and 10 bases lay in between. The CDR3 runs 13 residues. Germline V gene lookup returns CDR1 SGHKS and CDR2 YYEKEE (reference sequence). For the CDR3, the DNA is TGTGCCAGCAGCTTGGACCAACCGTTTGGCTACACCTTC. Protein sequence: CASSLDQPFGYTF.

This clonotype was seen many times. The CDR3 loop is CSAHSEEFYGYTF. In DNA, the CDR3 is TGCAGCGCCCACTCTGAGGAGTTCTATGGCTACACCTTC. The chain couples TRBV29-1 to TRBJ1-2; D not certain. The V end was cut by 7 bases, the J end by 4 bases, with 16 bases between. The CDR3 runs to 13 residues. Per the germline V gene, CDR1 is SQVTM and CDR2 is ANQGSEA.

This clonotype was found many times. The V and J genes are TRBV9 and TRBJ2-3; perhaps TRBD1 as D (7 bases). This CDR3 has 15 residues. The V end lost 0 bases, the J end lost 4 bases, and 12 bases lay between the germline ends. Germline V CDR1 and CDR2: SGDLS, YYNGEE. CDR3 region: CASSVATGEADTQYF. The CDR3 nucleotides read TGTGCCAGCAGCGTAGCAACAGGGGAGGCAGATACGCAGTATTTT.

This clonotype is deemed medium-sized. V and J are TRBV6-5 and TRBJ2-1; 8 bases fit TRBD1. The CDR3 has 17 residues. CDR1 MNHEY and CDR2 SVGAGI come from the germline V gene. With 0 bases clipped from V and 6 bases from J, the junction kept 10 bases outside the gene matches. The CDR3: CASSYSATGEPLNEQFF. CDR3 nucleotide sequence: TGTGCCAGCAGTTACTCAGCGACAGGGGAGCCCCTCAATGAGCAGTTCTTC.

This clonotype is medium-sized. The chain is built from TRBV4-1 and TRBJ2-2; D remains unclear. Germline CDR1 MGHRA, CDR2 YSYEKL. CDR3 length equals 17 residues. Trimming removed 1 base from V and 1 base from J, with 13 bases in between. The CDR3 loop reads CASSQANHIVNTGELFF. In nucleotides, the CDR3 is TGCGCCAGCAGCCAAGCGAACCACATTGTGAACACCGGGGAGCTGTTTTTT.

This clonotype was seen many times. The V and J genes are TRBV25-1 and TRBJ1-2; no clear D. The CDR3 covers 12 residues. The V gene's germline CDR1 is MGHDK and CDR2 SYGVNS. The V gene lost 2 bases and the J gene lost 6 bases, with 7 bases spanning the gap. CDR3 sequence: CASSEQRHGYTF. DNA of the CDR3: TGTGCCAGCAGTGAACAAAGGCATGGCTACACCTTC.

This clonotype appeared many times. The chain combines TRBV5-4 with TRBJ1-5; D may be TRBD1 (5 bases). Germline values: CDR1 SGHNT, CDR2 YYREEE (reference sequence). The CDR3 sequence is 13 residues long. The V end was cut by 2 bases, the J end by 7 bases, with 10 bases between. The CDR3 DNA is TGTGCCAGCAGCTTCGGGGGGGAGCAGCCCCAGCATTTT. Its translation: CASSFGGEQPQHF.

This clonotype was detected ten times or more. V usage is TRBV4-2 and J usage is TRBJ1-4, with 7 bases identical to TRBD1. V trimming: 6 bases; J trimming: 0 bases; junction bases outside the gene matches: 7. The V gene's germline CDR1 is LGHNA and CDR2 YNFKEQ. This CDR3 spans 16 amino acids. The CDR3, as DNA: TGTGCCAGCAGACTACACAGGGGTGCAACTAATGAAAAACTGTTTTTT. Protein product: CASRLHRGATNEKLFF.

This clonotype is medium-sized (0.01 to 0.1%). The chain combines TRBV25-1 with TRBJ1-6; D remains ambiguous. The V gene lost 3 bases and the J gene lost 9 bases, with 12 bases spanning the gap. Per germline, CDR1 MGHDK and CDR2 SYGVNS. The CDR3 sequence is 14 residues long. The CDR3 DNA follows: TGTGCCAGCAGTGACCATTACATGGGTTCACCCCTCCACTTT. Translation gives CASSDHYMGSPLHF. Full variable domain (remainder filled in from reference TRBV25-1 and TRBJ1-6): EADIYQTPRYLVIGTGKKITLECSQTMGHDKMYWYQQDPGMELHLIHYSYGVNSTEKGDLSSESTVSRIRTEHFPLTLESARPSHTSQYLCASSDHYMGSPLHFGNGTRLTVT.

In this sample, this clonotype turned up many times. V gene TRBV12-3 or TRBV12-4 combines with J gene TRBJ2-1; D is possibly TRBD1 (6 bases). With 5 bases removed from V and 2 bases from J, the gap between germline ends came to 10 bases. There are 14 residues in the CDR3. The CDR3 loop is CASSLDRTYNEQFF. DNA for the CDR3: TGTGCCAGCAGTCTGGACAGAACCTACAATGAGCAGTTCTTC.

The table lists this clonotype with many counts. V is TRBV6-4 and J is TRBJ1-6; TRBD1 is a possible D gene (5 bases). The V end was cut by 0 bases, the J end by 7 bases, with 10 bases between. CDR3 size: 15 residues. The germline V gene encodes CDR1 MRHNA and CDR2 SNTAGT. In DNA, the CDR3 is TGTGCCAGCAGTGACTCGGCAGGGATGAATTCACCCCTCCACTTT. It codes for CASSDSAGMNSPLHF.

By its share, this clonotype is medium-sized. The chain recombines TRBV28 with TRBJ2-7; possible D gene TRBD2, 7 bases. Germline V CDR1 and CDR2: MDHEN, SYDVKM. This CDR3 spans 14 amino acids. V was cut by 7 bases and J by 4 bases, with 17 bases left in between. CDR3 protein: CASTMGGTPYEQYV. DNA for the CDR3: TGTGCCAGCACGATGGGAGGGACACCTTACGAGCAGTACGTC.

As for this clonotype: One end of the junction is discordant with germline, which a read error may explain. This chain uses TRBV20-1 with TRBJ2-4; the match to TRBD1 covers 9 bases. Germline V gene sequence: CDR1 DFQATT, CDR2 SNEGSKA (reference sequence). The CDR3 length is 15 residues. CDR3 nucleotides: TGCAGTACTAGAGATTGGGGACAGGGTATGAACATTCAGTACTTC. Amino acids: CSTRDWGQGMNIQYF.

This clonotype has more than one count but fewer than ten. The CDR3 DNA sequence: TGTGCCAGCAGCGTAGCGTACAGGGAGACTTCACCCCTCCACTTT. Translation: CASSVAYRETSPLHF. The V gene is TRBV9, the J gene TRBJ1-6; the D gene is possibly TRBD1 (6 bases). The length of the CDR3 is 15 residues. V was pared by 0 bases and J by 9 bases, with 13 bases between. From germline, CDR1 is SGDLS and CDR2 YYNGEE. Drawing the rest from reference TRBV9 and TRBJ1-6, the complete variable domain is DSGVTQTPKHLITATGQRVTLRCSPRSGDLSVYWYQQSLDQGLQFLIQYYNGEERAKGNILERFSAQQFPDLHSELNLSSLELGDSALYFCASSVAYRETSPLHFGNGTRLTVT.

This clonotype ranks as medium-sized. V usage is TRBV3-1 and J usage is TRBJ2-3; TRBD2 agrees at 14 bases. The germline gives CDR1 LGHDT, CDR2 YNNKEL (reference sequence). V shed 5 bases and J 1 base; nucleotides not matched to a gene: 2. The length of the CDR3 is 16 residues. CDR3 nucleotides: TGTGCCAGCAGCTGGGGACTAGCGGGGGGCACAGATACGCAGTATTTT. Amino acids: CASSWGLAGGTDTQYF.

By frequency in the sample, this clonotype is medium-sized (0.01 to 0.1%). This rearrangement joins TRBV7-2 to TRBJ2-7; D uncertain. The CDR3 spans 12 residues. The V and J ends lost 1 base and 4 bases respectively, with 5 bases between them. Germline V CDR1 and CDR2: SGHTA, FQGNSA. CDR3 in DNA: TGTGCCAGCAGCTTAGTCAATTACGAGCAGTACTTC. Its protein is CASSLVNYEQYF.

This clonotype counts as medium-sized. The gene calls are TRBV12-3 or TRBV12-4 and TRBJ1-2; D not resolved. The V gene lost 7 bases and the J gene lost 5 bases, with 14 bases spanning the gap. This CDR3 comprises 13 residues. CDR3 residues: CASKADWLYGYTF. The CDR3 DNA reads TGTGCCAGCAAAGCAGACTGGTTGTATGGCTACACCTTC.

This clonotype is categorized as medium-sized. The chain uses TRBV7-3 and TRBJ2-3; D not resolved. The V end lost 5 bases, the J end lost 1 base, and 7 bases lay between the germline ends. Per germline, CDR1 SGHTA and CDR2 FQGTGA. CDR3 size: 13 residues. CDR3 sequence reads: CASSLYGTDTQYF. The CDR3 DNA reads as TGTGCCAGCAGCCTCTATGGCACAGATACGCAGTATTTT.

This clonotype has ten or more counts. This sequence joins TRBV20-1 and TRBJ1-4; unclear D gene. Trimming stripped 6 bases from V and 8 bases from J, with 10 bases between. This CDR3 is built from 11 residues. Germline assignment: CDR1 DFQATT and CDR2 SNEGSKA (reference sequence). The CDR3 loop is CSAPRTEKLFF. CDR3 bases: TGCAGTGCACCCCGGACGGAAAAACTGTTTTTT.

This clonotype is medium-sized (0.01 to 0.1%) by share. The V gene is TRBV5-1, the J gene TRBJ2-5, with D possibly being TRBD2 (5 bases). The CDR3 contains 14 residues. V was pared by 0 bases and J by 1 base, with 7 bases between. Germline CDR1 SGHRS, CDR2 YFSETQ. CDR3 bases: TGCGCCAGCAGCTTGGCGGGGAGCCAAGAGACCCAGTACTTC. It translates to CASSLAGSQETQYF. Variable domain in full (rest from reference TRBV5-1 and TRBJ2-5): KAGVTQTPRYLIKTRGQQVTLSCSPISGHRSVSWYQQTPGQGLQFLFEYFSETQRNKGNFPGRFSGRQFSNSRSEMNVSTLELGDSALYLCASSLAGSQETQYFGPGTRLLVL.